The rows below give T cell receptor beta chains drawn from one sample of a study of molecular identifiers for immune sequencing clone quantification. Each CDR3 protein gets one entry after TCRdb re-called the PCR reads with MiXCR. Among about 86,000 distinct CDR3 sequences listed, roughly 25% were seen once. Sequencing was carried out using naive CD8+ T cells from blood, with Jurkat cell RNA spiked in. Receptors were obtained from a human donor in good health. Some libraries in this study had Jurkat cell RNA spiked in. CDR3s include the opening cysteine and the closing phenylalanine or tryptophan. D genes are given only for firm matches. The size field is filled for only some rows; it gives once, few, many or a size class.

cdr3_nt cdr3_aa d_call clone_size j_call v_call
TGTGCCAGCGCCCCACAGGGGATTTCCTACAATGAGCAGTTCTTC CASAPQGISYNEQFF TRBD1 - TRBJ2-1 TRBV6-1
TGCGCCAGCAGCCCCCAGGGGGCTGGGGCCAACGTCCTGACTTTC CASSPQGAGANVLTF TRBD1 many TRBJ2-6 TRBV4-1
TGTGCCAGCAGCTTGCGGGGGTTGAGCACTGAAGCTTTCTTT CASSLRGLSTEAFF - few TRBJ1-1 TRBV5-4
TGTGCCACCACTCTCTTGGGTTTCCCCAACACCGGGGAGCTGTTTTTT CATTLLGFPNTGELFF - - TRBJ2-2 TRBV6-6
TGCGCCAGCAGCCAAGAACAGGGGGCCGATGAAGCTTTCTTT CASSQEQGADEAFF TRBD1 - TRBJ1-1 TRBV4-1
TGTGCCAGTAGTATTTCTGTCACCAGCGAGCAGTACTTC CASSISVTSEQYF - - TRBJ2-7 TRBV19
TGTGCCAGCAGCTCCGGGACAGGGCTGAACACTGAAGCTTTCTTT CASSSGTGLNTEAFF TRBD1 few TRBJ1-1 TRBV7-9
TGTGCCAGCAGTTTTTGGACAGGAGGTTCCTACGAGCAGTACTTC CASSFWTGGSYEQYF TRBD1 many TRBJ2-7 TRBV12-3/TRBV12-4
TGCAGCGCTCAGACAACGACCTCCTACGAGCAGTACTTC CSAQTTTSYEQYF - many TRBJ2-7 TRBV29-1
TGTGCCAGCAGTTTAGGGTCCGGGGGGCCATCCTACGAGCAGTACTTC CASSLGSGGPSYEQYF - - TRBJ2-7 TRBV12-3/TRBV12-4
TGCAGTGGCGGAACAGCGGGAGCACGGGAGCAGTACTTC CSGGTAGAREQYF TRBD2 - TRBJ2-7 TRBV20-1
TGCAGTGCAACCCTAGCGAGGAGCTCCTACAATGAGCAGTTCTTC CSATLARSSYNEQFF - few TRBJ2-1 TRBV20-1
TGTGCCAGCAGTCCCCCGGGGTACGAGCAGTACTTC CASSPPGYEQYF - many TRBJ2-7 TRBV3-1
TGTGCCAGCAGCCAAGGGACTAGCGGGAGATCCGAGCAGTACTTC CASSQGTSGRSEQYF TRBD2 - TRBJ2-7 TRBV14
TGTGCCAGCAGCCTCCAGGGGAGGACTGAAGCTTTCTTT CASSLQGRTEAFF - - TRBJ1-1 TRBV13
TGTGCCAGCAGCCATAAGGGGGAGCTGTTTTTT CASSHKGELFF - few TRBJ2-2 TRBV3-1
TGTGCCAGCAGTGAAGCGCTTCAGGTCGCCAGACCGAATAATCAGCCCCAGCATTTT CASSEALQVARPNNQPQHF - many TRBJ1-5 TRBV2
TGCGCCAGCAGCCAAGAACAGCGGGGGGCCTACGAGCAGTACTTC CASSQEQRGAYEQYF TRBD2 many TRBJ2-7 TRBV4-1
TGCAGCGTTGAAGCCCACATCGAGAACTATGGCTACACCTTC CSVEAHIENYGYTF - - TRBJ1-2 TRBV29-1
TGCCGCGTTGATGAGGTGGAGAGCCCCAATACGCAGTATTTT CRVDEVESPNTQYF - - TRBJ2-3 TRBV29-1
TGCAGTGCCACGACTACCGCGAGCTCCTACGAGCAGTACTTC CSATTTASSYEQYF - few TRBJ2-7 TRBV20-1
TGTGCCACCAGTGAGTACAATGAGCAGTTCTTC CATSEYNEQFF - many TRBJ2-1 TRBV24-1